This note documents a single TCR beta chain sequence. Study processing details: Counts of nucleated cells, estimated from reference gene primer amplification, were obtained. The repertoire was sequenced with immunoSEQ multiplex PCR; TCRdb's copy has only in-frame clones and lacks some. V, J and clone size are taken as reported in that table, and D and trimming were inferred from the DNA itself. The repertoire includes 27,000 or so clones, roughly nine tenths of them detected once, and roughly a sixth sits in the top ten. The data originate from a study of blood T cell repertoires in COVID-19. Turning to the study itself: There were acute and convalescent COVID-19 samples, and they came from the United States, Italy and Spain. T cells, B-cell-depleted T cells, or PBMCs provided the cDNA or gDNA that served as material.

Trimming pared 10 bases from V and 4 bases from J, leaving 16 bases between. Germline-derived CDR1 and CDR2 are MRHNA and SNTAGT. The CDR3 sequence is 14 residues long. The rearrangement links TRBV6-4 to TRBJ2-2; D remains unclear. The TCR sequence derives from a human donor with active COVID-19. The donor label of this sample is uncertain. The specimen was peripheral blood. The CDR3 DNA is TGTGCCACCGCGCGAGATGGTAGCACCGGGGAGCTGTTTTTT. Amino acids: CATARDGSTGELFF.